This TCR beta chain was profiled in a study of siplizumab effects on memory and regulatory T cells. General study points: Proof of suppressive function in proliferating Tregs from siplizumab cultures was not established. The mapping of alloreactive clones to unstimulated subsets covered only a minor fraction of them.

The data were produced by immunoSEQ multiplex PCR, yet TCRdb's version contains in-frame clones alone and is incomplete. This table has roughly 56,000 clones, less than 98% appearing once. Per the germline V gene, CDR1 is MNHEY and CDR2 is SMNVEV (reference sequence). Trimming took 5 bases from V and 4 from J, leaving 18 bases between them. CDR3 length: 15 amino acids. As for this clone: The antigen is unknown.

The sequenced material came from naive CD8+ T cells sorted from blood. The TCR sequence derives from a human donor in good health. The V and J genes are TRBV27 and TRBJ2-7; D possibly matches TRBD1 or TRBD2 (5 bases each). The DNA for the CDR3 is TGTGCCAGCAGTCTTATTGGGACCAAGGGTTACGAGCAGTACTTC. Protein sequence: CASSLIGTKGYEQYF.